The 2 T cell receptor beta chains reported below all come from one sample, sequenced in a study of blood T cell repertoires in COVID-19. TCRdb keeps only in-frame clones here, not all; method: immunoSEQ multiplex PCR. The table has 300,000 to 400,000 clones, about 87% seen once. Sequenced: peripheral blood. The receptors come from a man aged 30 to 39 with COVID-19, enrolled during active disease.

This sequence joins TRBV19 and TRBJ2-7; 13 bases are shared with TRBD2. J lost 7 bases, V lost 5 bases, and 11 bases had no gene match. The CDR3 consists of 16 residues. Germline V gives CDR1 LNHDA, CDR2 SQIVND (reference sequence). CDR3 sequence reads: CASSHAGTSGTYEQYF. As DNA, the CDR3 is TGTGCCAGTAGTCACGCCGGGACTAGCGGGACATATGAGCAGTACTTC.

The rearrangement uses TRBV7-3 and TRBJ2-2, with 9 bases that match TRBD1. J was trimmed by 5 bases and V by 6 bases; bases with no gene match: 4. CDR1 and CDR2 from the germline V gene are SGHTA and FQGTGA. The CDR3 covers 14 residues. CDR3 in DNA: TGTGCCAGCAGTTCCGGGACAGGGACCGGGGAGCTGTTTTTT. This encodes CASSSGTGTGELFF.